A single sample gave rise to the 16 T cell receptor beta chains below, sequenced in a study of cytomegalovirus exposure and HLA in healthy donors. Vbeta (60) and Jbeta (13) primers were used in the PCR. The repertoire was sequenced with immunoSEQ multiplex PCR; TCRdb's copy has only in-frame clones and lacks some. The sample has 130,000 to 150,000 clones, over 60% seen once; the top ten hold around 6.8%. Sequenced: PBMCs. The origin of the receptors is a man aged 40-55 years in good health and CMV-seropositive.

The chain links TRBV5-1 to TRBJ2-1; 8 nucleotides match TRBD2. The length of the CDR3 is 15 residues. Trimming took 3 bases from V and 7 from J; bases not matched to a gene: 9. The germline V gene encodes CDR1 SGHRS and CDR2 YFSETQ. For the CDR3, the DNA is TGCGCCAGCAGCTCGGTAGCGGGGAATGTGAATGAGCAGTTCTTC. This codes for CASSSVAGNVNEQFF.

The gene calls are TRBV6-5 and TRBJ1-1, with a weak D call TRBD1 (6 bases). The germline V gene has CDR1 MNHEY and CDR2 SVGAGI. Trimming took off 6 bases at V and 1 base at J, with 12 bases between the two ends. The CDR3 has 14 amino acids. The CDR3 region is CASRPDRRNTEAFF. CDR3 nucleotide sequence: TGTGCCAGCAGACCGGACAGACGGAACACTGAAGCTTTCTTT.

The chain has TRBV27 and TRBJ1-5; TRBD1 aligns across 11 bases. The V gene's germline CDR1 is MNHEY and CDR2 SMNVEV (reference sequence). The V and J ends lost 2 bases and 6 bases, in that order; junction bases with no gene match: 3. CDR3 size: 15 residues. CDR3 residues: CASSLGQGAFQPQHF. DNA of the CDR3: TGTGCCAGCAGTTTAGGACAGGGGGCTTTTCAGCCCCAGCATTTT.

The DNA of the CDR3 is TGTGCCACCAGCAGAGATACCGTAGTGGCAGATACGCAGTATTTT. It encodes CATSRDTVVADTQYF. The chain carries TRBV15 and TRBJ2-3; D is uncertain. Deletions cut 0 bases from V and 4 bases from J, with 11 bases between. Germline lookup yields CDR1 LNHNV and CDR2 YYDKDF (reference sequence). This CDR3 has 15 amino acids. The variable domain in full, completed from reference TRBV15 and TRBJ2-3, reads DAMVIQNPRYQVTQFGKPVTLSCSQTLNHNVMYWYQQKSSQAPKLLFHYYDKDFNNEADTPDNFQSRRPNTSFCFLDIRSPGLGDTAMYLCATSRDTVVADTQYFGPGTRLTVL.

The chain's CDR3 is CASSQESGMKETQYF. The CDR3 bases are TGCGCCAGCAGCCAAGAGTCCGGGATGAAAGAGACCCAGTACTTC. The chain employs TRBV4-3 and TRBJ2-5; possibly TRBD2 for D (5 bases). The V end lost 0 bases, the J end lost 3 bases, and 11 bases lay between the germline ends. Per germline, CDR1 LGHNA and CDR2 YSLEER. This CDR3 is 15 amino acids long.

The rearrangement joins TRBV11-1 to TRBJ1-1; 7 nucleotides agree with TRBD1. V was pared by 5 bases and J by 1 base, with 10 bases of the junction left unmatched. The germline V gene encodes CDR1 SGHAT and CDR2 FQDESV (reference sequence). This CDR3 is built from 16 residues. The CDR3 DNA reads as TGTGCCAGCAGCCCCGCCAGGGGGACCAGGAACACTGAAGCTTTCTTT. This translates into CASSPARGTRNTEAFF.

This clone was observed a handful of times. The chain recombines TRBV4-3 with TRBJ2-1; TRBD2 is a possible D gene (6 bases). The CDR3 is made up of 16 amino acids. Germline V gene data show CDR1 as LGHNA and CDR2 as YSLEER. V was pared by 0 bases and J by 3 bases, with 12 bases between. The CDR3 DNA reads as TGCGCCAGCAGCCAAGATTCGGCTAGCGACTACAATGAGCAGTTCTTC. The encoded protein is CASSQDSASDYNEQFF.

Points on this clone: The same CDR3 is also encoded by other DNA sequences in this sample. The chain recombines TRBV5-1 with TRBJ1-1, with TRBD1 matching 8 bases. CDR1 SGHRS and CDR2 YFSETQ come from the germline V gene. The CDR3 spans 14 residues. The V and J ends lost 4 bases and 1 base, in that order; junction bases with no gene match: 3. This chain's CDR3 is CASSPGTGNTEAFF. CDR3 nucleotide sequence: TGCGCCAGCAGCCCTGGGACAGGGAACACTGAAGCTTTCTTT. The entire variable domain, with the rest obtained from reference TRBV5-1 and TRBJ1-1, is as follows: KAGVTQTPRYLIKTRGQQVTLSCSPISGHRSVSWYQQTPGQGLQFLFEYFSETQRNKGNFPGRFSGRQFSNSRSEMNVSTLELGDSALYLCASSPGTGNTEAFFGQGTRLTVV.

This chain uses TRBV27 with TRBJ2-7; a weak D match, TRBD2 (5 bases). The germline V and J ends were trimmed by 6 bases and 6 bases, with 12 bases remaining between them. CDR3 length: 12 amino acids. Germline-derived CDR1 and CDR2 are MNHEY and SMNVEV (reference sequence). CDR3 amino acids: CASSVPGSEQYF. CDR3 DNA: TGTGCCAGCAGCGTACCGGGGAGCGAGCAGTACTTC.

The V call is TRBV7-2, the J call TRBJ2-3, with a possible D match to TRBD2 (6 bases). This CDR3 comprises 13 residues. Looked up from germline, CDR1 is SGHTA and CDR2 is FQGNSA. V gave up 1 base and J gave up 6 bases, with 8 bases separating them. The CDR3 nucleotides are TGTGCCAGCAGCTTAGACCGGGGGGATACGCAGTATTTT. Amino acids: CASSLDRGDTQYF.

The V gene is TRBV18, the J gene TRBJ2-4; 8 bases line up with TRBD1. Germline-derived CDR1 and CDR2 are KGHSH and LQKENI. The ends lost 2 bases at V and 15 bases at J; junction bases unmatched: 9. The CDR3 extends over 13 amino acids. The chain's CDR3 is CASSPTGTGGWYF. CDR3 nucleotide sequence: TGTGCCAGCTCACCAACCGGGACAGGCGGGTGGTACTTC.

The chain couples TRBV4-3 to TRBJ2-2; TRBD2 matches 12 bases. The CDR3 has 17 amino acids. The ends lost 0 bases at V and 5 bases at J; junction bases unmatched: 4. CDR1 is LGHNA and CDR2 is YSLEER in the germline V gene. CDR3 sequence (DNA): TGCGCCAGCAGCCAAGATTTACTAGCGGGAGGTACCGGGGAGCTGTTTTTT. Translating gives CASSQDLLAGGTGELFF.

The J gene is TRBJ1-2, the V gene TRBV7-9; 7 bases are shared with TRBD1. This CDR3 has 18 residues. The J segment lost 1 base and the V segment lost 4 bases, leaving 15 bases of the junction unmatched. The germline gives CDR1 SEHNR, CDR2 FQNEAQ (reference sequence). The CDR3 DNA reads TGTGCCAGCAGCTCACCAAGAGGGACAGCCTTTGATAACTATGGCTACACCTTC. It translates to CASSSPRGTAFDNYGYTF. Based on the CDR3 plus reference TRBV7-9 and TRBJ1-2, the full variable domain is DTGVSQNPRHKITKRGQNVTFRCDPISEHNRLYWYRQTLGQGPEFLTYFQNEAQLEKSRLLSDRFSAERPKGSFSTLEIQRTEQGDSAMYLCASSSPRGTAFDNYGYTFGSGTRLTVV.

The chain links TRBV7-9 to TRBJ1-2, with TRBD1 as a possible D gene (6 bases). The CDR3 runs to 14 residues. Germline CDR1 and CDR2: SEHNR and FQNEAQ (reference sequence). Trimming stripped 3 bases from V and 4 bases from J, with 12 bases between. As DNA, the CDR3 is TGTGCCAGCAGCTTGTTGGGGGCAGCCTATGGCTACACCTTC. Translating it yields CASSLLGAAYGYTF. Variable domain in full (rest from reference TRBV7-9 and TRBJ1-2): DTGVSQNPRHKITKRGQNVTFRCDPISEHNRLYWYRQTLGQGPEFLTYFQNEAQLEKSRLLSDRFSAERPKGSFSTLEIQRTEQGDSAMYLCASSLLGAAYGYTFGSGTRLTVV.

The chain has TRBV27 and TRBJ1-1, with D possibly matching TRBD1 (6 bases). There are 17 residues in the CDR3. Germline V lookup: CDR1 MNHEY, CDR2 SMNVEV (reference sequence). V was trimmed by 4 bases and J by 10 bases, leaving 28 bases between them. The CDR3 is CASSSYLRQDGQTGAFF. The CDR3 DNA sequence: TGTGCCAGCAGTTCGTACCTCCGACAGGATGGGCAGACCGGAGCTTTCTTT.

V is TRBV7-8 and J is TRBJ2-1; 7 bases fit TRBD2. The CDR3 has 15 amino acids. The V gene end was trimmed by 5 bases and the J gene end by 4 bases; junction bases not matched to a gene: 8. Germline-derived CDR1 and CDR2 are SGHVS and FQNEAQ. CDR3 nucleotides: TGTGCCAGCAGCCGCGAGCGGGGATCTTACAATGAGCAGTTCTTC. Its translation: CASSRERGSYNEQFF.